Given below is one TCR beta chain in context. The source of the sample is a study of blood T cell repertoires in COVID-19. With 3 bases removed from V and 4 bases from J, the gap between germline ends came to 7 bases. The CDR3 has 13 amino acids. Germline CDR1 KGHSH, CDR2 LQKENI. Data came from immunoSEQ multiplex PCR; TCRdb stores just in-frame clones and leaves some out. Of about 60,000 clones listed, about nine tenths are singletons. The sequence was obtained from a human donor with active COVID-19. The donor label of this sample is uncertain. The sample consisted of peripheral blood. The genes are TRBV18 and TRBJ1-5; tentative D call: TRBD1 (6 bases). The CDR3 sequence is CASSPDRNQPQHF. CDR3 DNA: TGTGCCAGCTCACCTGACAGGAATCAGCCCCAGCATTTT.